This record covers a single T cell receptor (beta chain). The antigen it binds to is not known. Qualities for individual bases were not recorded, and no much larger clone is one base off. The method behind the library was the immunoSEQ multiplex PCR assay. A mixture of 60 forward primers for TCR Vbeta segments and 13 reverse primers for TCR Jbeta segments was used in the multiplex PCR. A multiplex PCR assay on genomic DNA amplified the CDR3 region of rearranged TCR beta genes. The amplified TCR beta libraries were sequenced on the Illumina HiSeq System as 87-base-pair reads. The paper's processing steps were these. A later analysis counted approximately 74 million unique TCR beta chains across the 650 to 700 repertoires, and about 10 million of these chains were shared by at least two donors. A nearest-neighbor algorithm error-corrected the raw reads and collapsed the reads into unique sequences, merging closely related sequences to remove PCR and sequencing errors. CDR3 sequences were aligned to IMGT reference sequences to assign V, D and J gene segments. For a sequence to be retained, a match of at least six nucleotides to both a V gene segment and a J gene segment was required. A rearrangement was called productive if the CDR3 had no stop codons and remained in frame with V and J, and every other rearrangement was called non-productive. Following IMGT convention, CDR3 was defined as the stretch from the second conserved V-encoded cysteine to the conserved J-encoded phenylalanine. Sequences without an unambiguous match to a single V gene segment were excluded from the earlier analysis of about 640 of the donors. In an earlier analysis of about 590 of the donors, a V segment was called functional when productive rearrangements were above 56.7%, and segregating when the standard deviation between donors exceeded 5%. A statistical classification framework was developed to diagnose cytomegalovirus status using the catalog of TCR beta chain sequences. In a later analysis, TCR nucleotide sequences were compared against IMGT/GENE-DB human TR gene sequences so that V and J genes could be assigned. Using the TCRdist pipeline, a later analysis assigned CDR3 sequences along with most-parsimonious VDJ recombination scenarios. In a later analysis, each TCR beta chain was defined by its CDR3 amino acid sequence together with its V-gene family, and reads without a unique V-gene family were excluded. As a way to deal with suspected cross-contamination and a sequencing artifact, a later analysis dropped nearly 600 nucleotide sequences that were highly shared and had low generation probability. A later analysis calculated a clonal expansion index for each public chain from normalized within-repertoire ranks of inferred template counts. In a later analysis, generation probabilities were computed with a VDJ recombination model fitted to out-of-frame rearrangements, and the resulting probabilities were checked against IGoR. In a later analysis, TCR-TCR, TCR-HLA and TCR-CMV co-occurrence was scored with hypergeometric tests, and a repertoire-size bias correction was applied to TCR pairs. A later analysis estimated false discovery rates by permuting HLA or CMV assignments 20 times. In a later analysis, co-occurring TCRs were grouped using DBSCAN, and TCRdist sequence similarity was added for clustering within HLA-allele-positive subsets. Repertoires with fewer than 30,000 or more than 120,000 public chains, plus five repertoires with anomalous nucleotide sharing, were excluded from co-occurrence clustering. Entries here come from immuneACCESS through TCRdb and include only in-frame sequences with V and J called. Some clones fail to appear in such tables; in the studies checked, an unresolved V gene covers under half of the shortfall, and the cause of the remainder is unknown. V, J and clone size were drawn from that table, and D and trimming were deduced from the DNA. This sample is represented by approximately 160,000 clones; 70% to 80% of them were singletons. Together, the top ten hold around 1.5% of the sample.

From a lookup of the germline V gene, CDR1 and CDR2 are MDHEN and SYDVKM. The CDR3 goes from the cysteine to the phenylalanine over 17 residues. CDR3 DNA is the only sequence kept; it has 51 bases, read in frame from the first base. The V and J ends are trimmed by 3 bases and 8 bases, leaving 22 bases between them. The data were taken from a study of cytomegalovirus exposure and HLA in healthy donors listed by TCRdb under 2017. Looking at the study overall: According to an earlier analysis of a few hundred of the donors, about 179 million T cells yielded 100 million or so unique TCR beta sequences and 276 Gb of sequence data. All discovery cohort repertoires had been generated on a single sequencing platform. A later genetic analysis used genome-wide SNP genotypes for about 60% of the roughly 700 donors, treating that subset as a discovery cohort. The study aimed to test whether cataloging public T cell receptors could reveal signatures of past pathogen exposure. Class I and class II HLA loci were covered by the typing at four-digit resolution. Of the roughly 410 genotyped donors, 70% to 90% were placed in the genetic ancestry cluster associated with self-reported Caucasian donors. Besides the first cohort of 550 to 750 subjects, a separate validation cohort made up of 120 different subjects was used. The later analysis used no new phenotypic data to find candidate immune exposures, relying instead on TCR beta sequences and their occurrence across donors. Using immunosequencing, the study profiled T cell repertoires from about 620 subjects and related those repertoires to cytomegalovirus serostatus. On average, roughly 240,000 unique TCR beta nucleotide sequences were sequenced per donor among 398 genotyped donors of the cohort, with about 19% of those sequences being non-productive. An early release that covered about 640 HLA-typed donors contained 250 to 350 gigabases of sequencing data and roughly 84 million unique TCR sequences. Typing coverage differed by locus: A, B, C, DRB1 and DQB1 were typed in roughly 629-640 donors, DQA1 in 500 to 550, DPA1 in nearly 610, and DPB1 in 450 to 490. To predict cytomegalovirus infection status, the study combined high-throughput TCR immunosequencing, statistical association of individual TCRs with disease status, and machine learning. Donor age, sex, ethnicity and CMV serostatus were compiled together with the repertoire data. An earlier analysis of some 500 of the donors applied high-throughput TCR beta sequencing to assess whether each TCR beta V gene segment acted as functional or pseudogenic. Four to six DR-DQ haplotypes were handled as single units for association and clustering because linkage in the cohort was strong. A later analysis re-examined previously published TCR beta repertoires from 610 or so donors and added high-resolution HLA genotyping to investigate patterns of TCR occurrence.

On the study overall, not on this receptor specifically: In a later analysis, several top co-occurrence clusters were reported to appear linked to parvovirus B19, influenza, CMV and Epstein-Barr virus. A further reported finding was that TCR beta sequences accurately predicted the HLA-A and HLA-B alleles for most subjects in the first cohort. About 15 rarely observed V segments, including chromosome 9 orphons, were excluded from the earlier analysis of approximately 500 of the donors because counts were too low. A cluster of highly shared sequence variants was judged likely to represent a technical artifact of the sequencing pipeline. Most TCR sequences were seen in very few donors, while some public TCRs were found in many individuals. Compared with the approximately 670-donor mean, donors in an Asian-associated ancestry cluster had fewer N-insertions in productive TCRs, according to a later genetic analysis. CMV serostatus was the only immune exposure information available for the cohort. It was suggested by the authors that the approach could potentially be generalized to other disease states and immunological phenotypes. When HLA alleles, especially DR and DQ, strongly co-occurred, attributing TCR associations to individual alleles was difficult. Because HLA typing was unavailable for some donors at each locus, only the typed subset was used in association tests. A total of 164 TCR beta chains were listed by the study as associated with cytomegalovirus. In a later analysis, 15,000 to 20,000 TCR beta sequences were associated with specific HLA alleles at a false discovery rate of 0.05. Broadly in line with IMGT annotations, most TCR beta V segments showed up in productive rearrangements about 87% or about 30% of the time in an earlier analysis of several hundred of the donors. Only TCR beta chains were sequenced in this cohort, and the absence of alpha or paired-chain data limited detectable features. Cytomegalovirus status was reported to be diagnosed by the classifier with high specificity and sensitivity in both the original and validation cohorts. The presence/absence analyses assumed that sequencing depth was roughly uniform across donors, and that assumption may not be true. According to a later analysis, TCR association rates differed among HLA loci, with DRB1 alleles showing the most associated TCRs and HLA-C alleles showing the fewest. Most CMV-associated TCR beta chains appeared to be HLA-restricted in a later analysis, and the HLA associations seemed to be driven largely by CMV exposure. Compared with equally common non-associated chains, HLA-associated TCR beta chains in a later analysis were more clonally expanded and had lower generation probabilities. Some IMGT-functional V segments, including TRBV6-2 and TRBV6-3, could not be told apart with the 87-base-pair reads, so those segments were excluded. Linkage disequilibrium might explain the correlated functional status among segregating V segments, but an unknown experimental factor could not be excluded. A later genetic analysis associated a missense DCLRE1C variant with V-gene and J-gene trimming of TCR beta chains, and an independent cohort replicated the association. In vitro tests confirmed that three of the cytomegalovirus-associated TCR beta chains recognize cytomegalovirus antigens.

The cohort was made up of approximately 700 healthy bone marrow donors. Cohort members were all nominally healthy when sampled, although unrecorded immune exposures were likely present. The donor tested CMV seronegative, placing the donor among the 300 to 450 seronegative members of the cohort. A peripheral blood sample was collected from each donor, and TCR beta sequencing was performed on peripheral blood mononuclear cells. The Qiagen DNeasy Blood Extraction Kit was used to extract genomic DNA from the blood cell samples. This sequence was found in a man aged 40-49 years in good health and CMV-seronegative. Rearrangement joined TRBV28 to TRBJ1-4; no D gene call is confident. Input material: PBMCs. At the DNA level, the sequence is TGTGCCAGCAGTTTGGGGTGGCCGGGAACCTCCGAGGAAAAACTGTTTTTT. The translation is CASSLGWPGTSEEKLFF.